These T cell receptor beta chains were read from a single sample in a study of cytomegalovirus exposure and HLA in healthy donors. TCRdb's table, derived via immunoSEQ multiplex PCR, lists solely in-frame clones and lacks some. Among under 75,000 clones, approximately 95% were seen once, and the ten largest hold roughly 6.6%. Sequenced input: PBMCs. These receptors came from a woman younger than 35 in good health and CMV-seropositive. The CDR3 runs from the conserved cysteine through the conserved F or W. D genes are given only for firm matches. Size tells how often a clone was seen (once, few, many) or the class of an expanded clone, and some rows leave it out.

>NA|NA|12|TRBJ2-3|TRBV18
CASSPEADTQYF
TGTGCCAGCTCACCAGAGGCAGATACGCAGTATTTT
>NA|NA|17|TRBJ1-2|TRBV30
CAWAPLLTGLTNYGYTF
TGTGCCTGGGCGCCCCTCCTGACAGGTCTTACTAACTATGGCTACACCTTC
>NA|NA|12|TRBJ1-4|TRBV10-3
CATAGGYEKLFF
TGTGCCACCGCGGGCGGGTATGAAAAACTGTTTTTT
>NA|NA|13|TRBJ1-4|TRBV2
CASSEGTKEKLFF
TGTGCCAGCAGTGAAGGGACAAAAGAAAAACTGTTTTTT
>NA|TRBD2|15|TRBJ2-6|TRBV4-1
CASSQVAGIANVLTF
TGCGCCAGCAGCCAAGTAGCGGGCATCGCCAACGTCCTGACTTTC
>NA|NA|13|TRBJ2-5|TRBV27
CASTPTGGATQYF
TGTGCCAGCACCCCCACTGGGGGGGCCACCCAGTACTTC
>NA|NA|15|TRBJ2-7|TRBV11-2
CASSLDGRYSYEQYF
TGTGCCAGCAGCTTAGATGGGCGATACTCCTACGAGCAGTACTTC
>once|TRBD1|14|TRBJ2-1|TRBV6-4
CASSGQGGLNEQFF
TGTGCCAGCAGTGGACAGGGGGGCCTCAATGAGCAGTTCTTC
>NA|TRBD2|15|TRBJ2-3|TRBV5-4
CASSFSGSPPDTQYF
TGTGCCAGCAGCTTTAGCGGGAGTCCCCCAGATACGCAGTATTTT
>NA|TRBD1|15|TRBJ2-2|TRBV19
CASSTPGQSTGELFF
TGTGCCAGTAGTACTCCGGGACAGAGCACCGGGGAGCTGTTTTTT
>NA|TRBD1|13|TRBJ1-1|TRBV19
CASRTGERTEAFF
TGTGCCAGTAGGACAGGGGAGAGGACTGAAGCTTTCTTT
>NA|NA|14|TRBJ2-2|TRBV2
CASSDRGTTGELFF
TGTGCCAGCAGTGACAGGGGTACCACCGGGGAGCTGTTTTTT
>NA|TRBD2|20|TRBJ2-2|TRBV29-1
CSATPRTSGTGFWDTGELFF
TGCAGCGCGACACCGAGAACTAGCGGGACGGGATTTTGGGATACCGGGGAGCTGTTTTTT
>NA|NA|13|TRBJ1-1|TRBV6-1
CASSEGLRTEAFF
TGTGCCAGCAGTGAAGGTCTTCGCACTGAAGCTTTCTTT
>NA|TRBD1|15|TRBJ1-5|TRBV28
CASRAGTGYAQPQHF
TGTGCCAGCAGAGCCGGGACAGGGTACGCTCAGCCCCAGCATTTT
>NA|TRBD2|16|TRBJ2-3|TRBV5-6
CASSLKLAHYTDTQYF
TGTGCCAGCAGCTTAAAACTAGCGCATTACACAGATACGCAGTATTTT
>NA|NA|15|TRBJ1-2|TRBV19
CASRPGGSWDYGYTF
TGTGCCAGTAGACCGGGGGGCTCTTGGGACTATGGCTACACCTTC
>NA|NA|16|TRBJ2-7|TRBV10-1
CASSEGAGDQGYEQYF
TGCGCCAGCAGTGAAGGGGCGGGAGACCAGGGGTACGAGCAGTACTTC
>NA|TRBD1|14|TRBJ2-1|TRBV7-6
CASSIRTGNNEQFF
TGTGCCAGCAGCATTCGGACAGGCAACAATGAGCAGTTCTTC
>NA|TRBD1|13|TRBJ1-2|TRBV28
CASSLNRGEGYTF
TGTGCCAGCAGTTTGAACAGGGGAGAAGGCTACACCTTC
>NA|TRBD1|15|TRBJ1-1|TRBV27
CASSLKGAGNTEAFF
TGTGCCAGCAGTTTGAAGGGGGCAGGGAACACTGAAGCTTTCTTT
>NA|NA|11|TRBJ2-5|TRBV7-2
CASSPQETQYF
TGTGCCAGCAGCCCACAAGAGACCCAGTACTTC
>NA|NA|17|TRBJ2-1|TRBV27
CASSTKSVPSSYNEQFF
TGTGCCAGCAGCACCAAGTCGGTCCCGAGCTCCTACAATGAGCAGTTCTTC
>NA|NA|14|TRBJ1-1|TRBV30
CAWSVLYGFTEAFF
TGTGCCTGGAGTGTACTTTACGGTTTCACTGAAGCTTTCTTT
>few|NA|15|TRBJ1-1|TRBV5-5
CASSLHDTTITEAFF
TGTGCCAGCAGCTTGCACGATACAACGATAACTGAAGCTTTCTTT
>NA|NA|11|TRBJ2-5|TRBV27
CARGTGQTQYF
TGTGCCAGAGGGACTGGGCAGACCCAGTACTTC
>NA|TRBD1|17|TRBJ1-6|TRBV6-1
CASSEVQPGQTNSPLHF
TGTGCCAGCAGTGAAGTACAGCCGGGACAGACGAATTCACCCCTCCACTTT
>NA|NA|11|TRBJ2-1|TRBV20-1
CSARAGNEQFF
TGCAGTGCTAGGGCGGGGAATGAGCAGTTCTTC
>NA|TRBD1|14|TRBJ2-1|TRBV29-1
CSGIRGFSYNEQFF
TGCAGCGGTATCAGGGGGTTCTCCTACAATGAGCAGTTCTTC
>NA|TRBD2|14|TRBJ2-3|TRBV5-1
CASSPSGSRDTQYF
TGCGCCAGCAGTCCTAGCGGGAGTAGAGATACGCAGTATTTT
>NA|NA|14|TRBJ2-7|TRBV10-3
CAIRSDYVAYEQYF
TGTGCCATAAGAAGTGACTACGTTGCCTACGAGCAGTACTTC
>NA|TRBD1|16|TRBJ2-5|TRBV23-1
CASSPLQGARVETQYF
TGCGCCAGCAGCCCGCTACAGGGGGCGCGGGTAGAGACCCAGTACTTC
>NA|NA|18|TRBJ2-3|TRBV30
CAWSVGQIHPPSTDTQYF
TGTGCCTGGAGTGTAGGACAGATTCATCCCCCTAGTACAGATACGCAGTATTTT
>NA|TRBD1|16|TRBJ1-5|TRBV30
CAWSSETGGFAQPQHF
TGTGCCTGGAGTTCAGAGACAGGGGGCTTTGCTCAGCCCCAGCATTTT
>NA|TRBD1|17|TRBJ2-7|TRBV5-1
CASSLGRGTGNNYEQYF
TGCGCCAGCAGCTTGGGCCGCGGGACAGGGAATAACTACGAGCAGTACTTC
>NA|TRBD1|16|TRBJ1-2|TRBV30
CAWRPQLGGAYYGYTF
TGTGCCTGGAGACCCCAATTAGGGGGCGCTTACTATGGCTACACCTTC
>NA|NA|12|TRBJ1-3|TRBV28
CASSDNRNTIYF
TGTGCCAGCAGTGACAATAGAAACACCATATATTTT
>once|TRBD2|15|TRBJ2-4|TRBV6-5
CASKGLAGGKNIQYF
TGTGCCAGCAAGGGATTGGCGGGAGGGAAAAACATTCAGTACTTC
>NA|NA|13|TRBJ1-1|TRBV28
CASRGGVLAEAFF
TGTGCCAGCAGGGGCGGGGTCTTAGCCGAAGCTTTCTTT
>NA|NA|15|TRBJ1-4|TRBV5-1
CASSFKPGMGEKLFF
TGCGCCAGCAGCTTTAAACCAGGGATGGGTGAAAAACTGTTTTTT
>NA|TRBD1|16|TRBJ2-6|TRBV29-1
CSARHRDRAGANVLTF
TGCAGCGCCCGCCACCGGGACAGGGCTGGGGCCAACGTCCTGACTTTC
>NA|TRBD2|15|TRBJ2-7|TRBV19
CASSGGAEREYEQYF
TGTGCCAGTAGTGGCGGAGCGGAGCGGGAGTACGAGCAGTACTTC
>NA|TRBD2|15|TRBJ2-3|TRBV25-1
CASSRTSGGFDTQYF
TGTGCCAGCAGTCGGACTAGCGGGGGATTCGATACGCAGTATTTT
>few|TRBD1|11|TRBJ1-2|TRBV2
CASSTGGGYTF
TGTGCCAGCAGTACAGGGGGCGGCTACACCTTC
>NA|TRBD2|17|TRBJ2-2|TRBV7-9
CASSSLAGGLGTGELFF
TGTGCCAGCAGTTCCCTAGCGGGAGGACTTGGGACCGGGGAGCTGTTTTTT
>NA|TRBD1|18|TRBJ2-2|TRBV19
CASSPGLGTGGNTGELFF
TGTGCCAGTAGCCCGGGCCTCGGGACAGGGGGAAACACCGGGGAGCTGTTTTTT
>NA|NA|13|TRBJ2-4|TRBV6-1
CASSEWGLNIQYF
TGTGCCAGCAGTGAATGGGGGCTAAACATTCAGTACTTC
>NA|TRBD1|13|TRBJ2-5|TRBV29-1
CSVEGTGRETQYF
TGCAGCGTTGAAGGGACAGGACGGGAGACCCAGTACTTC
>NA|TRBD1|15|TRBJ2-7|TRBV4-1
CASSQVADRVHEQYF
TGCGCCAGCAGCCAAGTAGCGGACAGGGTCCACGAGCAGTACTTC
>NA|TRBD1|16|TRBJ2-7|TRBV5-5
CAPLEGQGGSLYEQYF
TGTGCTCCCCTGGAGGGACAGGGGGGTTCCCTCTACGAGCAGTACTTC
>NA|NA|16|TRBJ1-1|TRBV4-1
CASSQDPGRVNTEAFF
TGCGCCAGCAGCCAAGATCCGGGCAGGGTTAACACTGAAGCTTTCTTT
>NA|NA|15|TRBJ2-7|TRBV7-9
CASRPERTDFYEQYF
TGTGCCAGCAGACCCGAGAGGACAGATTTCTACGAGCAGTACTTC
>NA|NA|15|TRBJ2-3|TRBV2
CASSEAWLATDTQYF
TGTGCCAGCAGTGAAGCGTGGCTGGCCACAGATACGCAGTATTTT